This is a list of T cell receptor beta chains from one sample in a study of radiation and T cells in renal cell carcinoma. Produced via immunoSEQ multiplex PCR; TCRdb's table is partial and in-frame only. The sample contains just over 95,000 clones, 70% to 85% of which appear only once. The sample here was blood, taken from a patient whose treatment included radiotherapy and nephrectomy. These receptors all stem from a man aged 55 to 70 with renal cell carcinoma. Each CDR3 is given with its conserved first and last residue. The D gene is left open where the match is weak. The size entry is marked missing in some rows and otherwise reads once, few, many or a size class.

d_call | j_call | clone_size | v_call | cdr3_aa | cdr3_nt
NA | TRBJ1-2 | NA | TRBV28 | CASSPQGGWGGYTF | TGTGCCAGCAGTCCTCAGGGAGGGTGGGGTGGCTACACCTTC
TRBD1 | TRBJ1-5 | NA | TRBV28 | CASATGSSRPQHF | TGTGCCAGCGCGACAGGGTCCAGCCGGCCCCAGCATTTT
NA | TRBJ1-1 | NA | TRBV11-3 | CASSSTPYTEAFF | TGTGCCAGCAGCTCCACACCGTACACTGAAGCTTTCTTT
TRBD1 | TRBJ2-7 | NA | TRBV27 | CASSRRLTGTGYEQYF | TGTGCCAGCAGTCGGCGCTTGACCGGGACAGGCTACGAGCAGTACTTC
NA | TRBJ2-2 | NA | TRBV5-1 | CASSRRTGELFF | TGCGCCAGCAGTCGGCGCACCGGGGAGCTGTTTTTT
TRBD1 | TRBJ1-5 | NA | TRBV5-5 | CASSQGQGTYSNQPQHF | TGTGCCAGCAGCCAGGGACAGGGGACCTATAGCAATCAGCCCCAGCATTTT
TRBD2 | TRBJ2-3 | NA | TRBV9 | CASSVGASGKVGTDTQYF | TGTGCCAGCAGCGTAGGGGCTAGCGGGAAGGTTGGCACAGATACGCAGTATTTT
NA | TRBJ2-7 | NA | TRBV4-3 | CASSQDSDGRFEQYF | TGCGCCAGCAGCCAAGATAGTGACGGCAGATTCGAGCAGTACTTC
TRBD1 | TRBJ1-1 | NA | TRBV28 | CASTLTGVGTEAFF | TGTGCCAGCACCCTGACAGGGGTGGGGACTGAAGCTTTCTTT
NA | TRBJ1-3 | NA | TRBV10-3 | CATAVDSNSGNTIYF | TGTGCCACCGCCGTCGACAGCAACTCTGGAAACACCATATATTTT
NA | TRBJ1-1 | NA | TRBV5-4 | CASSLDREAFF | TGTGCCAGCAGCTTGGACAGGGAAGCTTTCTTT
NA | TRBJ1-1 | medium-sized | TRBV30 | CAWSRWGNTEAFF | TGTGCCTGGAGTAGATGGGGGAACACTGAAGCTTTCTTT
TRBD1 | TRBJ2-7 | NA | TRBV5-1 | CASSLGTGNYEQYF | TGCGCCAGCAGCTTGGGGACAGGGAACTACGAGCAGTACTTC
NA | TRBJ1-5 | few | TRBV15 | CATSRGRAHSNQPQHF | TGTGCCACCAGCAGAGGCCGGGCACATAGCAATCAGCCCCAGCATTTT
TRBD1 | TRBJ2-7 | NA | TRBV4-1 | CASSQLGTGDYEQYF | TGCGCCAGCAGCCAGCTGGGGACAGGGGACTACGAGCAGTACTTC
NA | TRBJ1-4 | NA | TRBV7-6 | CASSLSGPPNEKLFF | TGTGCCAGCAGCTTATCTGGGCCACCAAATGAAAAACTGTTTTTT
NA | TRBJ2-1 | NA | TRBV19 | CASSIIDSDSYNEQFF | TGTGCCAGTAGTATTATTGACTCTGATTCCTACAATGAGCAGTTCTTC
TRBD1 | TRBJ1-1 | NA | TRBV5-1 | CASSKGTGGTEAFF | TGCGCCAGCAGCAAAGGGACAGGGGGTACTGAAGCTTTCTTT
NA | TRBJ2-2 | NA | TRBV6-1 | CASTTTGELFF | TGTGCCAGCACGACCACCGGGGAGCTGTTTTTT
NA | TRBJ1-5 | NA | TRBV7-8 | CASSLLGGNQPQHF | TGTGCCAGCAGCTTATTAGGGGGCAATCAGCCCCAGCATTTT
NA | TRBJ1-2 | NA | TRBV4-3 | CASSQDGHAYGYTF | TGCGCCAGCAGCCAAGATGGACACGCCTATGGCTACACCTTC
NA | TRBJ2-7 | NA | TRBV7-9 | CASSLTVYEQYF | TGTGCCAGCAGCTTGACAGTATACGAGCAGTACTTC
TRBD2 | TRBJ2-2 | few | TRBV16 | CASSHRGGDTGELFF | TGTGCCAGCAGCCACCGGGGGGGAGACACCGGGGAGCTGTTTTTT
TRBD1 | TRBJ2-7 | NA | TRBV7-2 | CASSVKGAREQYF | TGTGCCAGCAGCGTTAAGGGGGCACGCGAGCAGTACTTC
NA | TRBJ2-5 | NA | TRBV5-4 | CASSLATGATETQYF | TGTGCCAGCAGCTTGGCCACGGGAGCCACAGAGACCCAGTACTTC
TRBD1 | TRBJ2-7 | NA | TRBV6-5 | CASSLTGTASSYEQYF | TGTGCCAGCAGTTTAACCGGGACAGCTAGCTCCTACGAGCAGTACTTC
NA | TRBJ2-7 | NA | TRBV29-1 | CSVGGQLFYEQYF | TGCAGCGTTGGCGGCCAGCTGTTCTACGAGCAGTACTTC
NA | TRBJ2-2 | NA | TRBV11-2 | CASSSPGRGGTGELFF | TGTGCCAGCAGCTCCCCGGGCCGGGGCGGGACCGGGGAGCTGTTTTTT
TRBD2 | TRBJ2-3 | NA | TRBV2 | CASSGLTSGVSTDTQYF | TGTGCCAGCAGTGGACTCACTAGCGGGGTTAGCACAGATACGCAGTATTTT
NA | TRBJ2-3 | once | TRBV9 | CASSVLAIADTQYF | TGTGCCAGCAGCGTACTAGCGATAGCAGATACGCAGTATTTT
NA | TRBJ1-2 | NA | TRBV14 | CASSQAEGDRDGYTF | TGTGCCAGCAGCCAAGCCGAGGGAGACAGAGATGGCTACACCTTC
NA | TRBJ2-5 | once | TRBV6-1 | CASSPRRFQETQYF | TGTGCCAGCAGCCCACGAAGGTTCCAAGAGACCCAGTACTTC
NA | TRBJ1-2 | NA | TRBV7-8 | CASSPTAGYGYTF | TGTGCCAGCAGCCCCACAGCTGGCTATGGCTACACCTTC
TRBD1 | TRBJ1-2 | NA | TRBV9 | CASSVAGQGGGYTF | TGTGCCAGCAGCGTAGCGGGACAGGGGGGCGGCTACACCTTC
NA | TRBJ1-3 | NA | TRBV6-1 | CASIRGSGNTIYF | TGTGCCAGCATCCGAGGCTCTGGAAACACCATATATTTT
NA | TRBJ1-1 | NA | TRBV11-3 | CASSWAWGTEAFF | TGTGCCAGCTCCTGGGCTTGGGGCACTGAAGCTTTCTTT
NA | TRBJ1-2 | NA | TRBV6-1 | CASSEPTTGRGYGYTF | TGTGCCAGCAGCGAACCCACCACGGGGAGAGGCTATGGCTACACCTTC
NA | TRBJ2-5 | NA | TRBV7-9 | CASSAFRGVETQYF | TGTGCCAGCAGCGCGTTCAGGGGGGTAGAGACCCAGTACTTC
NA | TRBJ1-2 | NA | TRBV27 | CASSSFLGGNYGYTF | TGTGCCAGCAGTTCATTTCTTGGAGGAAACTATGGCTACACCTTC
NA | TRBJ2-3 | NA | TRBV11-3 | CASSLGLGGVADTQYF | TGTGCCAGCAGCTTGGGGCTAGGTGGGGTCGCAGATACGCAGTATTTT
TRBD1 | TRBJ2-7 | NA | TRBV5-5 | CASRTGGLGEQYF | TGTGCCAGCAGGACAGGGGGCTTAGGAGAGCAGTACTTC
NA | TRBJ2-5 | NA | TRBV9 | CASSPRPNTETQYF | TGTGCCAGCAGCCCCCGCCCGAACACAGAGACCCAGTACTTC
NA | TRBJ2-1 | NA | TRBV19 | CASSIGGRADNEQFF | TGTGCCAGTAGTATCGGCGGGCGGGCGGACAATGAGCAGTTCTTC
NA | TRBJ1-1 | NA | TRBV28 | CASRNLLRGTEAFF | TGTGCCAGCAGAAACCTTCTAAGGGGAACTGAAGCTTTCTTT
TRBD1 | TRBJ2-7 | once | TRBV4-1 | CASSPRISGQGKSYEQYF | TGCGCCAGCAGCCCAAGAATATCCGGACAGGGGAAATCCTACGAGCAGTACTTC